This T cell receptor (beta chain) was retrieved from a study of blood T cell repertoires in COVID-19. Study details: Italy, Spain and the United States were the sources of the convalescent and acute COVID-19 samples.

The CDR3 has 15 residues. The V and J ends lost 0 bases and 6 bases respectively, with 12 bases between them. The germline V gene encodes CDR1 MNHEY and CDR2 SVGAGI. Per the authors' pipeline: Estimation of nucleated cell counts relied on the amplification of reference gene primers. Method: immunoSEQ multiplex PCR; TCRdb's copy keeps in-frame clones and lacks some. V and J calls and clone size are copied from that table; D and trimming were computed from the DNA. The sample consists of 150,000 to 200,000 clones, 86% of them appearing once. While infection was still active, Seattle patients were enrolled and then followed longitudinally.

The sequenced sample consisted of peripheral blood. This receptor was obtained from a woman aged 55 to 70 with COVID-19, enrolled during active disease. J is TRBJ1-5 and V is TRBV6-5; D unresolved. CDR3 in amino acids: CASSYSGSEGQPQHF. The CDR3 bases are TGTGCCAGCAGTTACTCGGGGAGTGAAGGTCAGCCCCAGCATTTT.